One sample yielded the 30 T cell receptor beta chains listed below, sequenced in a study of cytotoxic CD8 clonotypes in ibrutinib-treated CLL (dated by TCRdb to the early 2020s). The library was produced with the immunoSEQ multiplex PCR assay. TCRdb limited this immuneACCESS table to in-frame rearrangements with V and J called. A share of clones is missing; checked studies link under half to unresolved V genes, and the rest is unexplained. A total of 40,000 or so clones appear in this sample, about 47% of them only once. 18% of the sample belongs to the ten largest clones. Source: PBMCs, taken before ibrutinib treatment. Source of these receptors: a human donor with chronic lymphocytic leukemia.

This clone was seen once. The chain employs TRBV6-5 and TRBJ2-5; perhaps D is TRBD1 or TRBD2 (5 bases each). This CDR3 region has 14 residues. V lost 8 bases and J 1 base, leaving 14 bases between the germline ends. Germline V lookup: CDR1 MNHEY, CDR2 SVGAGI. CDR3 bases: TGTGCCAGCCGGGAAGGGGTTCTCCAAGAGACCCAGTACTTC. Protein sequence: CASREGVLQETQYF.

This clone ranks as medium-sized. Other nucleotide sequences in the sample specify the same CDR3. V gene TRBV7-9 combines with J gene TRBJ2-7; D is undetermined. In germline, CDR1 is SEHNR, CDR2 FQNEAQ (reference sequence). This CDR3 has 11 residues. V was shortened by 6 bases and J by 0 bases, with 3 bases between the two germline ends. CDR3 sequence (DNA): TGTGCCAGCAGATCCTCCTACGAGCAGTACTTC. It encodes CASRSSYEQYF.

This clone appeared a few times. V is TRBV5-8 and J is TRBJ1-1; D gene unclear. Trimming took 4 bases from V and 8 from J, leaving 9 bases between them. The CDR3 loop spans 11 amino acids. CDR1 is SGHTS, CDR2 YDEGEE, per germline. CDR3 sequence: CASSAHVEAFF. The CDR3 nucleotides are TGTGCCAGCAGCGCCCACGTCGAAGCTTTCTTT. The entire variable domain, with the rest obtained from reference TRBV5-8 and TRBJ1-1, is as follows: EAGVTQSPTHLIKTRGQQATLRCSPISGHTSVYWYQQALGLGLQFLLWYDEGEERNRGNFPPRFSGRQFPNYSSELNVNALELEDSALYLCASSAHVEAFFGQGTRLTVV.

The chain joins TRBV28 to TRBJ2-5; TRBD2 might be the D (6 bases). CDR1 and CDR2 from the germline V gene are MDHEN and SYDVKM. Trimming took 1 base from V and 7 from J, leaving 13 bases between them. This CDR3 is 14 amino acids long. The CDR3 reads CASSLLGRRGTQYF. The DNA for the CDR3 is TGTGCCAGCAGTTTATTGGGACGGAGGGGGACCCAGTACTTC.

The V call is TRBV6-4, the J call TRBJ1-5, with D perhaps TRBD1 (6 bases). V shed 5 bases and J shed 7 bases, with 15 bases lying between them. The CDR3 is made up of 14 amino acids. Germline-derived CDR1 and CDR2 are MRHNA and SNTAGT. CDR3 sequence (DNA): TGTGCCAGCAGTCCACTTTACGGGGGCCAGCCCCAGCATTTT. It translates to CASSPLYGGQPQHF.

The chain uses TRBV2 and TRBJ2-7; TRBD1 agrees at 9 bases. Germline lookup yields CDR1 SNHLY and CDR2 FYNNEI. The V and J ends lost 6 bases and 4 bases, in that order; junction bases with no gene match: 10. This CDR3 is 15 amino acids long. The CDR3 DNA reads as TGTGCCAGCAGCCCCGAGGGACAGGGAGGGTACGAGCAGTACTTC. This encodes CASSPEGQGGYEQYF.

This clone was detected a few times. V gene TRBV6-5 combines with J gene TRBJ1-1; the match to TRBD1 covers 9 bases. CDR1 is MNHEY and CDR2 is SVGAGI in the germline V gene. V lost 5 bases, J lost 6 bases, and 10 bases stayed unmatched. The CDR3 totals 15 residues. This CDR3 reads CASSPLQGAHAEAFF. CDR3 nucleotide sequence: TGTGCCAGCAGTCCACTACAGGGGGCGCACGCTGAAGCTTTCTTT.

This rearrangement joins TRBV6-5 to TRBJ1-5; no clear D gene. The germline V and J ends were trimmed by 6 bases and 0 bases, with 9 bases remaining between them. Germline-derived CDR1 and CDR2 are MNHEY and SVGAGI. The CDR3 runs to 14 residues. The CDR3 DNA is TGTGCCAGCAGCCTATCCCGTAGCAATCAGCCCCAGCATTTT. It encodes CASSLSRSNQPQHF.

Only a few counts were recorded for this clone. V and J are TRBV7-2 and TRBJ2-2, with D possibly TRBD1 on 5 matching bases. The length of the CDR3 is 14 residues. Germline CDR1 is SGHTA and CDR2 is FQGNSA. V shed 1 base and J shed 4 bases, with 7 bases lying between them. The CDR3 region has the DNA TGTGCCAGCAGCTTAGGCCAGGGCACCGGGGAGCTGTTTTTT. Translation: CASSLGQGTGELFF. The variable domain in full, completed from reference TRBV7-2 and TRBJ2-2, reads GAGVSQSPSNKVTEKGKDVELRCDPISGHTALYWYRQSLGQGLEFLIYFQGNSAPDKSGLPSDRFSAERTGGSVSTLTIQRTQQEDSAVYLCASSLGQGTGELFFGEGSRLTVL.

The chain recombines TRBV27 with TRBJ2-3, with D perhaps matching TRBD2 (6 bases). Germline V gene data show CDR1 as MNHEY and CDR2 as SMNVEV (reference sequence). The CDR3 is 14 amino acids. Trimming left V 4 bases short and J 10 bases short, with 18 bases between. The CDR3 is CASSSRGRWEAQYF. In nucleotides, the CDR3 is TGTGCCAGCAGTTCGCGGGGACGATGGGAGGCGCAGTATTTT.

CDR3 DNA sequence: TGTGCCAGCTCACGAGGGAGCGACAGTGGGCAGTACTTC. As protein: CASSRGSDSGQYF. This sequence joins TRBV18 and TRBJ2-7; D tentatively fits TRBD1 or TRBD2 (5 bases each). This CDR3 has 13 residues. The V gene's germline CDR1 is KGHSH and CDR2 LQKENI. V lost 4 bases and J lost 9, with 16 bases in between.

There are a few counts of this clone. This chain joins TRBV7-9 and TRBJ2-3; TRBD2 matches at 9 bases. The germline gives CDR1 SEHNR, CDR2 FQNEAQ (reference sequence). The CDR3 contains 16 residues. V lost 4 bases and J lost 4; bases outside the gene matches: 9. CDR3 loop: CASSSRSSGVSDTQYF. CDR3 nucleotides: TGTGCCAGCAGCTCGAGGTCTAGCGGGGTTTCAGATACGCAGTATTTT.

This clone was seen more than once but under ten times. The chain is built from TRBV2 and TRBJ1-2; 8 bases fit TRBD1. This CDR3 comprises 13 residues. In germline, CDR1 is SNHLY, CDR2 FYNNEI. The trim removed 6 bases at V and 7 bases at J, leaving 7 bases unmatched. CDR3 amino acids: CASRYGQGVGYTF. Here the CDR3 DNA reads TGTGCCAGCAGATACGGACAGGGCGTTGGCTACACCTTC. Filled out from reference TRBV2 and TRBJ1-2, the complete variable domain reads EPEVTQTPSHQVTQMGQEVILRCVPISNHLYFYWYRQILGQKVEFLVSFYNNEISEKSEIFDDQFSVERPDGSNFTLKIRSTKLEDSAMYFCASRYGQGVGYTFGSGTRLTVV.

As to this clone: Sequence at one end of the junction differs from germline and may be a read error. Additional DNA sequences in this sample encode the identical CDR3. This chain connects TRBV5-6 to TRBJ1-1; D is unresolved. In germline, CDR1 is SGHDT, CDR2 YYEEEE. The length of the CDR3 is 11 residues. The CDR3 DNA sequence: TGTGCCAGCAGCTTGAACACCGAAGCTTTCTTT. It is translated as CASSLNTEAFF.

This clone was picked up a small number of times. The chain employs TRBV7-2 and TRBJ2-7, with 12 bases that match TRBD2. V was pared by 3 bases and J by 1 base, with 1 base of the junction left unmatched. The germline V gene has CDR1 SGHTA and CDR2 FQGNSA. This CDR3 is built from 15 residues. The CDR3 DNA follows: TGTGCCAGCAGCTTGCTAGCGGGGGGGTCCTACGAGCAGTACTTC. It encodes CASSLLAGGSYEQYF.

The chain employs TRBV6-6 and TRBJ1-4; D is perhaps TRBD1 (6 bases). CDR3 length: 15 amino acids. The V and J ends lost 5 bases and 4 bases respectively, with 14 bases between them. CDR1 and CDR2 (germline): MNHNY, SVGAGI (reference sequence). DNA for the CDR3: TGTGCCAGCAGTCCGACCCGGACAGTTAATGAAAAACTGTTTTTT. Translated: CASSPTRTVNEKLFF.

This clone was seen more than once but under ten times. The CDR3 nucleotides read TGTGCCAGCAGCCCCAGACATAGCTATGGCTACACCTTC. Translating it yields CASSPRHSYGYTF. The rearrangement uses TRBV7-2 and TRBJ1-2, with D unclear. Germline CDR1 reads SGHTA; CDR2 reads FQGNSA. V was clipped by 5 bases and J by 4 bases, with 11 bases between them. The CDR3 length is 13 residues.

The chain links TRBV5-1 to TRBJ1-1; 8 bases are shared with TRBD1. The CDR3 covers 16 residues. J was trimmed by 0 bases and V by 0 bases; bases with no gene match: 4. Germline CDR1 and CDR2: SGHRS and YFSETQ. In DNA, the CDR3 is TGCGCCAGCAGCTTGGAGGGGACAGGCCTGAACACTGAAGCTTTCTTT. Residues: CASSLEGTGLNTEAFF.

This clone showed up just a few times. The V and J genes are TRBV7-5 and TRBJ2-7. TRBV7-5 is classified as a pseudogene. The CDR3 contains 11 residues. The DNA of the CDR3 is TGTGCCAGAAGCTTGGGCTACGAGCAGTACTTC. The encoded protein is CARSLGYEQYF.

This rearrangement joins TRBV7-3 to TRBJ2-1; 8 bases agree with TRBD1. With V trimmed by 2 bases and J by 9 bases, 9 bases remained unmatched. There are 15 residues in the CDR3. CDR1 SGHTA and CDR2 FQGTGA come from the germline V gene. The CDR3: CASSLSDRESTEQFF. The DNA for the CDR3 is TGTGCCAGCAGCTTATCGGACAGGGAGTCGACTGAGCAGTTCTTC.

V gene TRBV4-1 combines with J gene TRBJ1-2, with D perhaps matching TRBD1 (5 bases). Trimming removed 1 base from V and 14 bases from J, with 17 bases in between. This CDR3 contains 13 residues. The germline V gene has CDR1 MGHRA and CDR2 YSYEKL. The CDR3 region is CASSQGVVGTETF. DNA of the CDR3: TGCGCCAGCAGCCAAGGAGTAGTGGGGACGGAAACCTTC.

The V and J genes are TRBV5-8 and TRBJ1-2; D perhaps matches TRBD1 (5 bases). V shed 1 base and J shed 4 bases, with 14 bases lying between them. Per germline, CDR1 SGHTS and CDR2 YDEGEE. The CDR3 has 15 residues. The CDR3 spells CASSLRDDPFYGYTF. CDR3 DNA: TGTGCCAGCAGCTTGAGGGACGACCCATTCTATGGCTACACCTTC. Supplemented by reference TRBV5-8 and TRBJ1-2, the full variable domain reads EAGVTQSPTHLIKTRGQQATLRCSPISGHTSVYWYQQALGLGLQFLLWYDEGEERNRGNFPPRFSGRQFPNYSSELNVNALELEDSALYLCASSLRDDPFYGYTFGSGTRLTVV.

The chain joins TRBV6-6 to TRBJ1-1; tentatively, D is TRBD1 (6 bases). The CDR3 spans 14 residues. V gave up 7 bases and J gave up 3 bases, with 15 bases separating them. Germline V gene lookup returns CDR1 MNHNY and CDR2 SVGAGI (reference sequence). This CDR3 reads CASNLQGLDTEAFF. The DNA for the CDR3 is TGTGCCAGCAACCTACAGGGACTGGACACTGAAGCTTTCTTT.

Many counts were recorded for this clone. The rearrangement uses TRBV5-1 and TRBJ2-1; maybe TRBD2 (5 bases). The V gene lost 0 bases and the J gene lost 3 bases, with 10 bases spanning the gap. CDR1 SGHRS and CDR2 YFSETQ come from the germline V gene. The CDR3 is 15 residues long. In DNA form, the CDR3 reads TGCGCCAGCAGCTTGGCGGCGGGCCACTACAATGAGCAGTTCTTC. Residues: CASSLAAGHYNEQFF.

The rearrangement links TRBV6-1 to TRBJ1-6; no definite D call. V lost 7 bases to trimming and J lost 6 bases, with 13 bases between them. There are 14 residues in the CDR3. Looked up from germline, CDR1 is MNHNS and CDR2 is SASEGT. DNA for the CDR3: TGTGCCAGCACGTACGACTCGGCTAATTCACCCCTCCACTTT. Protein sequence: CASTYDSANSPLHF.

Only a few counts were recorded for this clone. The chain uses TRBV11-2 and TRBJ1-2; TRBD1 aligns across 9 bases. The V gene's germline CDR1 is SGHAT and CDR2 FQNNGV. This CDR3 contains 14 residues. Trimming at V came to 6 bases and at J to 3 bases, leaving 5 bases not matched to a gene. As DNA, the CDR3 is TGTGCCAGCAGAAACAGGGGGCGCGACTATGGCTACACCTTC. It codes for CASRNRGRDYGYTF.

The chain recombines TRBV15 with TRBJ2-1; D is unclear. Germline CDR1 LNHNV, CDR2 YYDKDF (reference sequence). The CDR3 has 15 amino acids. Trimming left V 5 bases short and J 6 bases short, with 17 bases between. The CDR3 spells CATSARLGSANEQFF. The DNA for the CDR3 is TGTGCCACCAGCGCCCGCCTAGGATCCGCCAATGAGCAGTTCTTC.

This clone was counted only a few times. The chain combines TRBV18 with TRBJ2-7; 9 nucleotides line up with TRBD2. The CDR3 runs to 18 residues. With 6 bases clipped from V and 0 bases from J, the junction kept 15 bases outside the gene matches. CDR1 and CDR2 from the germline V gene are KGHSH and LQKENI. DNA of the CDR3: TGTGCCAGCTCCGGGCAAAGGCTAGCGGGGTTCGCCTCCTACGAGCAGTACTTC. The encoded protein is CASSGQRLAGFASYEQYF.

The table lists this clone with a few counts. V gene TRBV28 combines with J gene TRBJ1-2; the D is unclear. The CDR3 has 14 amino acids. The ends were cut back, 6 bases at V and 0 bases at J, with 11 bases in the middle. Germline V gives CDR1 MDHEN, CDR2 SYDVKM. CDR3 DNA: TGTGCCAGCAGACTGACACTTTCTAACTATGGCTACACCTTC. This translates into CASRLTLSNYGYTF.

This chain connects TRBV7-9 to TRBJ2-6; 9 positions agree with TRBD1. In germline, CDR1 is SEHNR, CDR2 FQNEAQ (reference sequence). Losses at the gene ends were 5 bases for V and 1 base for J; bases not matched to a gene: 9. CDR3 length equals 18 residues. CDR3 sequence: CASSRPGQGVSGANVLTF. The DNA for the CDR3 is TGTGCCAGCAGCCGTCCGGGACAGGGAGTATCTGGGGCCAACGTCCTGACTTTC.